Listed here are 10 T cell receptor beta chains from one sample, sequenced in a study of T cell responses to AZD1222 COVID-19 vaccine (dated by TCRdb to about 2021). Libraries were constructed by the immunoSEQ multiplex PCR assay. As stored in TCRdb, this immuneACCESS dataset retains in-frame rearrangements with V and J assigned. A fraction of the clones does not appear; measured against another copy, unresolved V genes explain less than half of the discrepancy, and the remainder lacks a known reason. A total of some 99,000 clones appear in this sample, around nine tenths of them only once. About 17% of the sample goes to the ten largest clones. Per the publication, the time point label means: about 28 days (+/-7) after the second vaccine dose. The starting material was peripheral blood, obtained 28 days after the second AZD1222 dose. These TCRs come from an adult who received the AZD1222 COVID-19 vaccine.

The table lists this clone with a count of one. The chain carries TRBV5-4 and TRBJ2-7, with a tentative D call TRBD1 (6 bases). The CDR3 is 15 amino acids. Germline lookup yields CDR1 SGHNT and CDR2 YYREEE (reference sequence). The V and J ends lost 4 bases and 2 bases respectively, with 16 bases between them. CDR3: CASSLGQGITYEQYF. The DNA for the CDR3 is TGTGCCAGCAGCCTAGGGCAGGGGATCACCTACGAGCAGTACTTC.

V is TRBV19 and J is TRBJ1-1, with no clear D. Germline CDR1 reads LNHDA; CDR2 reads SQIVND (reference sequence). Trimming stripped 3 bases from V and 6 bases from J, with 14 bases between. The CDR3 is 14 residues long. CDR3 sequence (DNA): TGTGCCAGTAGTATCACATCCTCGAGCCCTGAAGCTTTCTTT. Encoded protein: CASSITSSSPEAFF.

The CDR3 DNA follows: TGCGCCAGCAGTGTCGGAGTGGGAGGCTACACCTTC. This translates into CASSVGVGGYTF. The rearrangement joins TRBV10-2 to TRBJ1-2; D unresolved. Looked up from germline, CDR1 is WSHSY and CDR2 is SAAADI. V lost 4 bases and J 8 bases, leaving 11 bases between the germline ends. The CDR3 spans 12 residues.

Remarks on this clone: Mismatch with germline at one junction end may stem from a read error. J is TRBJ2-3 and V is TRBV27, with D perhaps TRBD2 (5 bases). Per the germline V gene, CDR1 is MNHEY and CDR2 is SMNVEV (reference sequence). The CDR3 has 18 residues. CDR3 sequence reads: CASSSAPVSGPITNTQYF. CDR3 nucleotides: TGTGCCAGCAGTTCCGCCCCTGTGAGCGGTCCCATCACAAATACGCAGTATTTT.

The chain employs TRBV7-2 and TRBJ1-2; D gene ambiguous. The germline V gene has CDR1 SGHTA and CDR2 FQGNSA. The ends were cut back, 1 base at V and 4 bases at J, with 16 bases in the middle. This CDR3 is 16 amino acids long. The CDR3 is CASSLGGPQEPYGYTF. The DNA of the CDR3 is TGTGCCAGCAGCTTAGGTGGGCCGCAAGAACCCTATGGCTACACCTTC.

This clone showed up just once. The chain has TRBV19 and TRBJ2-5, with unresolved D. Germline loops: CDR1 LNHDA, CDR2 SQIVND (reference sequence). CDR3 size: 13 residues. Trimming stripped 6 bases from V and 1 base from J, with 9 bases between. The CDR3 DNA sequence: TGTGCCAGTAGGGAACAGACCCAAGAGACCCAGTACTTC. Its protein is CASREQTQETQYF.

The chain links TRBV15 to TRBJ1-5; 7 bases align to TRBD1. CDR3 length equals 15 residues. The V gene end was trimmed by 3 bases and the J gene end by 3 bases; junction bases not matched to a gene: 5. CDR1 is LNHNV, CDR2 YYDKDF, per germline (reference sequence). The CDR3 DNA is TGTGCCACCAGCAGTCAGACAGGGAACAATCAGCCCCAGCATTTT. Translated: CATSSQTGNNQPQHF.

CDR3 in amino acids: CASSSSLSDRGWTGELFF. In nucleotides, the CDR3 is TGTGCCAGCAGCTCTAGCTTATCGGACAGGGGCTGGACCGGGGAGCTGTTTTTT. The chain is built from TRBV7-9 and TRBJ2-2; the match to TRBD1 covers 9 bases. The CDR3 length is 18 residues. With V trimmed by 4 bases and J by 5 bases, 14 bases remained unmatched. The germline V gene has CDR1 SEHNR and CDR2 FQNEAQ (reference sequence). The whole variable domain, filled in from reference TRBV7-9 and TRBJ2-2, reads DTGVSQNPRHKITKRGQNVTFRCDPISEHNRLYWYRQTLGQGPEFLTYFQNEAQLEKSRLLSDRFSAERPKGSFSTLEIQRTEQGDSAMYLCASSSSLSDRGWTGELFFGEGSRLTVL.

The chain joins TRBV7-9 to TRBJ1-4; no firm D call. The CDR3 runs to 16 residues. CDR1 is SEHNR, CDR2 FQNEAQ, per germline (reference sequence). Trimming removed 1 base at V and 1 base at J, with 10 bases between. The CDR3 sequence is CASSLGRLLTNEKLFF. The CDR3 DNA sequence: TGTGCCAGCAGCTTAGGCAGGTTATTAACTAATGAAAAACTGTTTTTT. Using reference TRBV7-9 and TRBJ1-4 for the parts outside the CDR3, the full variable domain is DTGVSQNPRHKITKRGQNVTFRCDPISEHNRLYWYRQTLGQGPEFLTYFQNEAQLEKSRLLSDRFSAERPKGSFSTLEIQRTEQGDSAMYLCASSLGRLLTNEKLFFGSGTQLSVL.

CDR3 amino acids: CSVDQGASGYTF. CDR3 nucleotides: TGCAGCGTTGATCAGGGGGCCTCTGGCTACACCTTC. The V and J genes are TRBV29-1 and TRBJ1-2; 8 positions match TRBD1. Trimming took 3 bases from V and 7 from J; bases not matched to a gene: 4. The CDR3 spans 12 residues. Germline V gene data show CDR1 as SQVTM and CDR2 as ANQGSEA.